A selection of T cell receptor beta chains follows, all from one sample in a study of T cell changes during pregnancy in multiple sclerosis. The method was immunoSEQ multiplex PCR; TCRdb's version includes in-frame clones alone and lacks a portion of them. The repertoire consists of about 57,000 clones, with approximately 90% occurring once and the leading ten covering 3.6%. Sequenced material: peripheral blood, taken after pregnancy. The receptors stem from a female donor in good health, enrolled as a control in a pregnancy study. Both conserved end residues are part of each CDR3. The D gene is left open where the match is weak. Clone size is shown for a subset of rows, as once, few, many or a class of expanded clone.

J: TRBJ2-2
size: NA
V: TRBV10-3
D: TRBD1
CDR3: CAMARRQGNTGELFF
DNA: TGTGCCATGGCCAGGAGACAGGGAAACACCGGGGAGCTGTTTTTT

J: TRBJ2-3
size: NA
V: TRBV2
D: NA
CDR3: CASNPTRSTDTQYF
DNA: TGTGCCAGCAACCCTACCCGAAGCACAGATACGCAGTATTTT

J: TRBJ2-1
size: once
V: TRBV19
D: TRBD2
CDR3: CASSLLAREQFF
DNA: TGTGCCAGTAGTCTACTAGCGCGTGAGCAGTTCTTC

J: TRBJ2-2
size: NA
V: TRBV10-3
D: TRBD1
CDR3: CAISDPGTVTTGELFF
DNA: TGTGCCATCAGTGATCCCGGGACAGTGACCACCGGGGAGCTGTTTTTT

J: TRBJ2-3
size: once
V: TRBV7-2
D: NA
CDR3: CASSYRGADTQYF
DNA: TGTGCCAGCAGCTACCGAGGAGCAGATACGCAGTATTTT

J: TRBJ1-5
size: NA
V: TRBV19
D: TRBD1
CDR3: CASSMMGQSYQPQHF
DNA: TGTGCCAGTAGTATGATGGGACAGAGTTATCAGCCCCAGCATTTT

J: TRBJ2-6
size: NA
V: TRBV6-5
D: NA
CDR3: CATLFSGANVLTF
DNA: TGTGCCACCCTTTTCTCTGGGGCCAACGTCCTGACTTTC

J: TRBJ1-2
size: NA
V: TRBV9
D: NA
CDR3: CASSVVEGVGYTF
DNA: TGTGCCAGCAGCGTAGTAGAAGGGGTAGGCTACACCTTC

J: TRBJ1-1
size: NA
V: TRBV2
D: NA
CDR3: CASSEVGRRGKAFF
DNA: TGTGCCAGCAGTGAAGTGGGGAGGAGGGGTAAAGCTTTCTTT

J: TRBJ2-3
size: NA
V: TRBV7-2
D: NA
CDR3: CASSLGEAVKYF
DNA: TGTGCCAGCAGCTTAGGGGAGGCGGTTAAGTATTTT

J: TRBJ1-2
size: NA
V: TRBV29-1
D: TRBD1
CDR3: CSVVPGGPSYGYTF
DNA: TGCAGCGTTGTACCAGGGGGCCCATCCTATGGCTACACCTTC

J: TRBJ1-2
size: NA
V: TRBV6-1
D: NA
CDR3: CASSMGGDINGYTF
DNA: TGTGCCAGCTCTATGGGGGGAGATATAAATGGCTACACCTTC

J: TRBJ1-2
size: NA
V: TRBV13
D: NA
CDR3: CASSLSSGRGRDGYTF
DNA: TGTGCCAGCAGCTTAAGCTCTGGCAGGGGACGTGATGGCTACACCTTC

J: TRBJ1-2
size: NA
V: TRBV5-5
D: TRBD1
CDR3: CASSLVGGQNYGYTF
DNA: TGTGCCAGCAGCTTGGTTGGGGGACAGAACTATGGCTACACCTTC

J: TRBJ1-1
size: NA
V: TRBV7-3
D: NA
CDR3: CASSPTVSTEAFF
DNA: TGTGCCAGCAGCCCCACCGTTAGCACTGAAGCTTTCTTT

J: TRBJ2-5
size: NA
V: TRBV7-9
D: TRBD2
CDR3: CASSGGVRETQYF
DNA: TGTGCCAGCAGCGGGGGGGTTAGAGAGACCCAGTACTTC

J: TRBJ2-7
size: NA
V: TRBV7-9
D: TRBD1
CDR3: CASSPRGTGDSYEQYF
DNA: TGTGCCAGCAGCCCCAGGGGGACGGGCGACTCCTACGAGCAGTACTTC

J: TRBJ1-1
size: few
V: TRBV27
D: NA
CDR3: CASGRAGTEAFF
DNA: TGTGCTAGCGGGCGGGCGGGCACTGAAGCTTTCTTT

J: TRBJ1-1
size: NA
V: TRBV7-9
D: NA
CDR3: CASSSTDNEAFF
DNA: TGTGCCAGCAGCTCGACAGATAATGAAGCTTTCTTT

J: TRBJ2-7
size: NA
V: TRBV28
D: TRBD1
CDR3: CASSARQGHSYEQYF
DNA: TGTGCCAGCAGTGCACGACAGGGGCACTCCTACGAGCAGTACTTC

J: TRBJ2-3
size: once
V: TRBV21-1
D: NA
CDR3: CASLAIGLAESRSTDTQYF
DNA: TGTGCCAGCCTAGCAATCGGACTAGCGGAGTCCCGTAGCACAGATACGCAGTATTTT

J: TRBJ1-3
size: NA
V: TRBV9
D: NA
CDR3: CASSKQGVAFTSGNTIYF
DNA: TGTGCCAGCAGCAAACAGGGAGTGGCCTTTACATCTGGAAACACCATATATTTT

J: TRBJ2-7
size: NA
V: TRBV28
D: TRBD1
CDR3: CASSFRGLLYEQYF
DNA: TGTGCCAGCAGTTTCAGGGGGCTCCTCTACGAGCAGTACTTC

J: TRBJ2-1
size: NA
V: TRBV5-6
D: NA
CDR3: CASSLMNSNEQFF
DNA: TGTGCCAGCAGCTTGATGAACAGCAATGAGCAGTTCTTC

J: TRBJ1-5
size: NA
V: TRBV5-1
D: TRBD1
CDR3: CASSYGTGERQPQHF
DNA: TGCGCCAGCAGCTACGGGACAGGGGAACGACAGCCCCAGCATTTT

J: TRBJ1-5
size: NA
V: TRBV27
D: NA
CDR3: CASSPNSPGYQPQHF
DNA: TGTGCCAGCAGCCCCAACTCCCCAGGGTATCAGCCCCAGCATTTT

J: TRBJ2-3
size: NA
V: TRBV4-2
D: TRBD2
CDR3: CASSQAPRGGSNQDTQYF
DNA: TGTGCCAGCAGCCAAGCCCCTCGGGGCGGGAGTAACCAAGATACGCAGTATTTT

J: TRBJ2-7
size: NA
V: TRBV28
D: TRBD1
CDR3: CASRPGTAAYEQYF
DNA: TGTGCCAGCAGACCCGGGACAGCAGCCTACGAGCAGTACTTC

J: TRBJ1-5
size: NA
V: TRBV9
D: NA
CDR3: CASSEGNLGQPQHF
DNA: TGTGCCAGCAGCGAGGGGAATCTGGGTCAGCCCCAGCATTTT

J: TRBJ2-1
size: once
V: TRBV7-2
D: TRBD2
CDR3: CASSPSSGTYNEQFF
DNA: TGTGCCAGCAGCCCTTCTAGCGGAACCTACAATGAGCAGTTCTTC

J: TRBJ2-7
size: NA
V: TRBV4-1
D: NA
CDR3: CASSQESGESYEQYF
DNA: TGCGCCAGCAGCCAAGAGTCGGGAGAATCCTACGAGCAGTACTTC